These 16 T cell receptor beta chains came from one sample sequenced in a study of blood T cell repertoires in COVID-19. Libraries were prepared by immunoSEQ multiplex PCR; TCRdb keeps only in-frame clonotypes and omits some of them. The sample lists roughly 500,000 clones; about 88% were seen once. Sequencing was carried out using peripheral blood. The receptors originated from a man younger than 35 with COVID-19, enrolled during active disease.

The CDR3: CASSRGEAGGASKNIQYF. In DNA form, the CDR3 reads TGTGCCAGCAGTCGGGGCGAAGCGGGAGGCGCGTCCAAAAACATTCAGTACTTC. The chain recombines TRBV27 with TRBJ2-4, with 9 bases identical to TRBD2. J lost 2 bases, V lost 5 bases, and 13 bases had no gene match. The length of the CDR3 is 18 residues. Germline CDR1 is MNHEY and CDR2 is SMNVEV (reference sequence).

V usage is TRBV10-2 and J usage is TRBJ2-6; 12 nucleotides agree with TRBD2. CDR1 and CDR2 from the germline V gene are WSHSY and SAAADI. This CDR3 comprises 16 residues. The ends lost 8 bases at V and 4 bases at J; junction bases unmatched: 6. The DNA of the CDR3 is TGCGCCAGCCGCCTAGCGGGGGGGCCCGGGGCCAACGTCCTGACTTTC. Translation gives CASRLAGGPGANVLTF.

This chain links TRBV6-6 with TRBJ2-7, with a weak D call TRBD1 (6 bases). Trimming stripped 0 bases from V and 5 bases from J, with 11 bases between. CDR3 length equals 14 residues. The germline V gene encodes CDR1 MNHNY and CDR2 SVGAGI (reference sequence). The CDR3 DNA sequence: TGTGCCAGCAGTTACTCAGCAGGGGCGCACGAGCAGTACTTC. Protein: CASSYSAGAHEQYF.

This clone was found once. The J gene is TRBJ1-1, the V gene TRBV30, with D perhaps TRBD1 (6 bases). Trimming stripped 0 bases from V and 4 bases from J, with 18 bases between. This CDR3 region has 16 residues. CDR1 is GTSNPN and CDR2 is SVGIG in the germline V gene (reference sequence). The CDR3 nucleotides are TGTGCCTGGAGTGTACGTGGCCGGGGGGCCGGCACTGAAGCTTTCTTT. Translated: CAWSVRGRGAGTEAFF.

This chain links TRBV21-1 with TRBJ2-7; the D call in the table, TRBD1, was not verified against the DNA. TRBV21-1 is noted as a pseudogene. The CDR3 is 12 residues long. In nucleotides, the CDR3 is TGTGCCAGCAAGGACAGCTTCGGGGAGCAGTACTTC. This gives the protein CASKDSFGEQYF.

The chain employs TRBV2 and TRBJ1-3; TRBD1 aligns across 7 bases. V gave up 5 bases and J gave up 0 bases; unmatched junction bases: 10. This CDR3 region has 17 residues. From germline, CDR1 is SNHLY and CDR2 FYNNEI. CDR3 residues: CASSFHRQGLSGNTIYF. CDR3 coding DNA: TGTGCCAGCAGTTTCCATCGACAGGGCCTCTCTGGAAACACCATATATTTT. Variable domain in full (rest from reference TRBV2 and TRBJ1-3): EPEVTQTPSHQVTQMGQEVILRCVPISNHLYFYWYRQILGQKVEFLVSFYNNEISEKSEIFDDQFSVERPDGSNFTLKIRSTKLEDSAMYFCASSFHRQGLSGNTIYFGEGSWLTVV.

The V call is TRBV3-1 (or the pseudogene TRBV3-2), the J call TRBJ2-4; 7 positions match TRBD1. This CDR3 comprises 18 residues. The germline V gene has CDR1 LGHDT and CDR2 YNNKEL (reference sequence). The trim removed 1 base at V and 0 bases at J, leaving 9 bases unmatched. As DNA, the CDR3 is TGTGCCAGCAGCCAAGCCCCTAGGGGGCCAGTAGCCAAAAACATTCAGTACTTC. Residues: CASSQAPRGPVAKNIQYF.

This chain links TRBV7-2 with TRBJ1-2; D possibly corresponds to TRBD1 (5 bases). The CDR3 runs 15 residues. Germline V lookup: CDR1 SGHTA, CDR2 FQGNSA. Trimming took 8 bases from V and 4 from J, leaving 20 bases between them. CDR3 residues: CASLARGKGSYGYTF. As DNA, the CDR3 is TGTGCCAGCTTGGCAAGGGGAAAGGGTTCCTATGGCTACACCTTC.

The chain couples TRBV5-8 to TRBJ2-7; possibly TRBD1 for D (5 bases). CDR3 length: 16 amino acids. V was shortened by 2 bases and J by 2 bases, with 17 bases between the two germline ends. Germline V gene lookup returns CDR1 SGHTS and CDR2 YDEGEE. CDR3 protein: CASSFLVGPTTYEQYF. Written as DNA, the CDR3 is TGTGCCAGCAGCTTTTTGGTGGGGCCCACTACCTACGAGCAGTACTTC.

This chain links TRBV5-8 with TRBJ1-5; 11 positions agree with TRBD1. The J segment lost 2 bases and the V segment lost 1 base, leaving 11 bases of the junction unmatched. CDR3 size: 19 residues. The germline CDR1 and CDR2 sequences are SGHTS and YDEGEE. The chain's CDR3 is CASSLLRGQGASGNQPQHF. The CDR3 coding sequence is TGTGCCAGCAGCTTGTTGAGAGGACAGGGGGCCTCTGGCAATCAGCCCCAGCATTTT.

This chain uses TRBV2 with TRBJ2-2; D gene ambiguous. The CDR3 is 12 residues long. V lost 7 bases, J lost 1 base, and 4 bases lay in between. Germline V gives CDR1 SNHLY, CDR2 FYNNEI. The CDR3 loop is CASTRNTGELFF. CDR3 nucleotides: TGTGCCAGCACTCGGAACACCGGGGAGCTGTTTTTT.

The chain couples TRBV5-4 to TRBJ1-1; the D is unclear. The CDR3 length is 12 residues. CDR1 SGHNT and CDR2 YYREEE come from the germline V gene (reference sequence). V was clipped by 2 bases and J by 1 base, with 3 bases between them. DNA for the CDR3: TGTGCCAGCAGCTTCGGGAACACTGAAGCTTTCTTT. Translation: CASSFGNTEAFF. Supplemented by reference TRBV5-4 and TRBJ1-1, the full variable domain reads ETGVTQSPTHLIKTRGQQVTLRCSSQSGHNTVSWYQQALGQGPQFIFQYYREEENGRGNFPPRFSGLQFPNYSSELNVNALELDDSALYLCASSFGNTEAFFGQGTRLTVV.

Only a few counts were recorded for this clone. The rearrangement joins TRBV7-2 to TRBJ2-3; TRBD2 matches at 7 bases. V lost 1 base, J lost 5 bases, and 12 bases stayed unmatched. This CDR3 is 17 amino acids long. CDR1 is SGHTA and CDR2 is FQGNSA in the germline V gene. The CDR3 DNA reads TGTGCCAGCAGCTTAGGGGCCTCTGCGGGGGTGGTAGATACGCAGTATTTT. It codes for CASSLGASAGVVDTQYF.

The CDR3 loop reads CASSDPRESRADTQYF. In DNA, the CDR3 is TGCGCCAGCAGTGACCCGCGGGAGTCCCGGGCAGATACGCAGTATTTT. The V gene is TRBV10-1, the J gene TRBJ2-3, with 7 bases identical to TRBD2. The CDR3 covers 16 residues. Trimming at V came to 3 bases and at J to 4 bases, leaving 10 bases not matched to a gene. CDR1 and CDR2 (germline): WNHNN, SYGVQD (reference sequence).

The chain has TRBV5-1 and TRBJ1-3, with 7 bases that match TRBD1. V trimming: 4 bases; J trimming: 2 bases; junction bases outside the gene matches: 9. Germline lookup yields CDR1 SGHRS and CDR2 YFSETQ. This CDR3 spans 16 amino acids. CDR3 protein: CASSTDRLLPGNTIYF. CDR3 nucleotide sequence: TGCGCCAGCAGCACGGACAGGCTCCTCCCTGGAAACACCATATATTTT.

V gene TRBV5-5 combines with J gene TRBJ1-1; TRBD1 aligns across 10 bases. The CDR3 extends over 14 amino acids. Per germline, CDR1 SGHKS and CDR2 YYEKEE (reference sequence). After removal of 4 bases from V and 5 bases from J, the junction contained 5 bases not matched to a gene. CDR3: CASSNRDRGTEAFF. The CDR3 DNA follows: TGTGCCAGCAGCAACCGGGACAGGGGAACTGAAGCTTTCTTT.